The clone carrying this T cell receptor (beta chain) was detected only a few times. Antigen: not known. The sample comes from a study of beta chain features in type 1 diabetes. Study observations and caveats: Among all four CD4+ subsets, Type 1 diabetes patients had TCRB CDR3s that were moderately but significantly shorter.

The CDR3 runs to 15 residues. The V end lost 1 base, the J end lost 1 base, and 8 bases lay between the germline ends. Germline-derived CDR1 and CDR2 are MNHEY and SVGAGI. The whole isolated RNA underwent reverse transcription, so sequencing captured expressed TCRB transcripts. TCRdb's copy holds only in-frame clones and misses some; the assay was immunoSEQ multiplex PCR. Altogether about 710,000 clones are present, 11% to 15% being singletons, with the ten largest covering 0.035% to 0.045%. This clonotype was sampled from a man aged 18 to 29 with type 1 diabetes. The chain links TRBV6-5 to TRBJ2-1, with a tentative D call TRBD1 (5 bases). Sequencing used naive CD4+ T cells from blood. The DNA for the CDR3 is TGTGCCAGCAGTTACTGGGGCCCATCCTACAATGAGCAGTTCTTC. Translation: CASSYWGPSYNEQFF.